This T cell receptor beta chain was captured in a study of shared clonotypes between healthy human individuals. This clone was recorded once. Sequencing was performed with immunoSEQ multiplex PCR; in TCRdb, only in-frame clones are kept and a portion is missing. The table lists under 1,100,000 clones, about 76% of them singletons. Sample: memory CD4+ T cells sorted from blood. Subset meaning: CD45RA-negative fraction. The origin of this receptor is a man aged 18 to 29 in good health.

The CDR3 loop reads CASSQGVKDTEAFF. The CDR3 coding sequence is TGCGCCAGCAGCCAAGGGGTTAAAGACACTGAAGCTTTCTTT. This sequence joins TRBV4-1 and TRBJ1-1; D ambiguous. The CDR3 contains 14 residues. CDR1 is MGHRA, CDR2 YSYEKL, per germline. Trimming pared 1 base from V and 3 bases from J, leaving 9 bases between.